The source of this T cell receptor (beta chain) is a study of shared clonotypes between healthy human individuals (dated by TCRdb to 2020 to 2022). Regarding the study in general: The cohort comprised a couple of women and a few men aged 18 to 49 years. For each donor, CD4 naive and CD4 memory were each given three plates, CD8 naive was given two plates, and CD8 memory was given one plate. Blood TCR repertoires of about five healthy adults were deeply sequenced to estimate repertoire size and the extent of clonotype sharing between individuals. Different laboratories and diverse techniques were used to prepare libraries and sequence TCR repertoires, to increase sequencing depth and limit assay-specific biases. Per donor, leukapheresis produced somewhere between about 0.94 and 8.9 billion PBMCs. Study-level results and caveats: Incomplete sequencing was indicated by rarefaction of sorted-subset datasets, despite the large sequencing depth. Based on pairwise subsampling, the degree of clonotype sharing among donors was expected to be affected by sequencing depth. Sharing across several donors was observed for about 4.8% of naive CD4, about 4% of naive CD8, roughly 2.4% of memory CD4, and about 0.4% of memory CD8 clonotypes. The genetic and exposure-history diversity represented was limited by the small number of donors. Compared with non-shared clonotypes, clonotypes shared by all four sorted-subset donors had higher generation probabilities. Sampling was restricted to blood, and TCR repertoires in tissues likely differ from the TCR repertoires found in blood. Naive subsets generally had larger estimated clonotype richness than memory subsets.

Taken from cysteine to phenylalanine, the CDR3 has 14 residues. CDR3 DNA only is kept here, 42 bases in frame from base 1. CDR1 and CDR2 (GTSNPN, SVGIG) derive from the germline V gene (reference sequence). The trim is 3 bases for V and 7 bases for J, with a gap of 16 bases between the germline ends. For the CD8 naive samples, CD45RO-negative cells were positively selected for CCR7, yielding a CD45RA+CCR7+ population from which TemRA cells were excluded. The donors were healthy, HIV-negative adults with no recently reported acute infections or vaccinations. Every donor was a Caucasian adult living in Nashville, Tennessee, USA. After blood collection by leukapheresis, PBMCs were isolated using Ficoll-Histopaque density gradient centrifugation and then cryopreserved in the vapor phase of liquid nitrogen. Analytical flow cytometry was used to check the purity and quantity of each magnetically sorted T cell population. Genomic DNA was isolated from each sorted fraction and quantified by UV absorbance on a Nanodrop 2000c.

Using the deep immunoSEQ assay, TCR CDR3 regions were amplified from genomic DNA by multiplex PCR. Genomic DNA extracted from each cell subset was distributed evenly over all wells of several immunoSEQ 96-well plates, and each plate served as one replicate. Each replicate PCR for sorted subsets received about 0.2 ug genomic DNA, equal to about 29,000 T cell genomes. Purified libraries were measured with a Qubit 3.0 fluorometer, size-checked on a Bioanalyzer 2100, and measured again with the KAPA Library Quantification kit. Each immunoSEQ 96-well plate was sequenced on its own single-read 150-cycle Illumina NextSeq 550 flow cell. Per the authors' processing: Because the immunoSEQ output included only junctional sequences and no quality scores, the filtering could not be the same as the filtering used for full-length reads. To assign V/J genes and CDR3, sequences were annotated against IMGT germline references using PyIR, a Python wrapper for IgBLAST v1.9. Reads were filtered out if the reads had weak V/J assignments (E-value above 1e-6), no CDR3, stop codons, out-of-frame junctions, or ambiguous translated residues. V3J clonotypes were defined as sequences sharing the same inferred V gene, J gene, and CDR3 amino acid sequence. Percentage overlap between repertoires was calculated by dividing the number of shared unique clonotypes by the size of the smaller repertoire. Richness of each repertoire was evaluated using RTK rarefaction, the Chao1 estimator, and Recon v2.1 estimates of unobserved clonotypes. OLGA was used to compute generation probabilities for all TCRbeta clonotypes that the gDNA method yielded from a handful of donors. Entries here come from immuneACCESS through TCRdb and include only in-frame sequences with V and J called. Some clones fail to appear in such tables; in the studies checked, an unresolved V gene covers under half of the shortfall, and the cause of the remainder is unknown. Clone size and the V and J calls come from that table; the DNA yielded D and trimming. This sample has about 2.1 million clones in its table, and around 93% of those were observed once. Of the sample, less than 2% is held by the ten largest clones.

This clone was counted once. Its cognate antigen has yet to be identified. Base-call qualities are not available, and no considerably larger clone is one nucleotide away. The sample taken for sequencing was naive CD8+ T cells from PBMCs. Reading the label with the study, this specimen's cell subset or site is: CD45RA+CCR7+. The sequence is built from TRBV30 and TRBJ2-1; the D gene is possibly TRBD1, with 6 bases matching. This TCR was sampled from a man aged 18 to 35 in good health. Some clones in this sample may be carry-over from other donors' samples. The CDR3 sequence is CAWSYTGITNEQFF. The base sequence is TGTGCCTGGAGCTACACAGGGATTACAAATGAGCAGTTCTTC.